These 10 T cell receptor beta chains were all obtained from the same sample, sequenced in a study of T cell responses to AZD1222 COVID-19 vaccine. The repertoire was sequenced with immunoSEQ multiplex PCR; TCRdb's copy has only in-frame clones and lacks some. This sample carries about 160,000 clones, almost 90% of them seen once, and the ten largest clones take around 6%. The sample was peripheral blood, taken on day 0 of AZD1222 vaccination. The receptors were gathered from an adult in good health.

V and J are TRBV27 and TRBJ2-7; tentative D call: TRBD1 (6 bases). This CDR3 region has 14 residues. Looked up from germline, CDR1 is MNHEY and CDR2 is SMNVEV (reference sequence). Trimming took off 6 bases at V and 0 bases at J, with 12 bases between the two ends. In DNA form, the CDR3 reads TGTGCCAGCAGGCCGGGACATAACTCCTACGAGCAGTACTTC. Translating gives CASRPGHNSYEQYF.

The chain is built from TRBV25-1 and TRBJ2-5; 9 bases agree with TRBD2. CDR1 is MGHDK and CDR2 is SYGVNS in the germline V gene. The CDR3 sequence is 16 residues long. With 2 bases clipped from V and 3 bases from J, the junction kept 7 bases outside the gene matches. The CDR3 is CASSEGSGREEETQYF. Here the CDR3 DNA reads TGTGCCAGCAGTGAAGGTAGCGGGAGAGAAGAAGAGACCCAGTACTTC.

V and J are TRBV7-9 and TRBJ1-3; TRBD1 is a possible D gene (5 bases). V was clipped by 3 bases and J by 0 bases, with 12 bases between them. From germline, CDR1 is SEHNR and CDR2 FQNEAQ (reference sequence). CDR3 size: 16 residues. CDR3 DNA: TGTGCCAGCAGCTTGGGGCGGACGGACTCTGGAAACACCATATATTTT. Translated, it gives CASSLGRTDSGNTIYF.

The chain combines TRBV5-6 with TRBJ2-7, with D unresolved. Trimming removed 4 bases from V and 3 bases from J, with 8 bases in between. The CDR3 loop spans 12 amino acids. Germline V gives CDR1 SGHDT, CDR2 YYEEEE. This chain's CDR3 is CASSPMGYEQYF. In DNA form, the CDR3 reads TGTGCCAGCAGCCCTATGGGCTACGAGCAGTACTTC. Combining the CDR3 with reference TRBV5-6 and TRBJ2-7 gives the whole variable domain DAGVTQSPTHLIKTRGQQVTLRCSPKSGHDTVSWYQQALGQGPQFIFQYYEEEERQRGNFPDRFSGHQFPNYSSELNVNALLLGDSALYLCASSPMGYEQYFGPGTRLTVT.

The J gene is TRBJ1-1, the V gene TRBV9; weak D call: TRBD1 (5 bases). Trimming took off 2 bases at V and 4 bases at J, with 18 bases between the two ends. Germline V gives CDR1 SGDLS, CDR2 YYNGEE. This CDR3 contains 16 residues. CDR3 region: CASSVSPEPGGTEAFF. In nucleotides, the CDR3 is TGTGCCAGCAGCGTCAGCCCTGAGCCGGGGGGCACTGAAGCTTTCTTT.

This chain's CDR3 is CASSEATASYEQYF. The CDR3 region has the DNA TGTGCCAGCAGTGAAGCGACAGCCTCCTACGAGCAGTACTTC. The chain links TRBV6-1 to TRBJ2-7; TRBD1 might be the D (5 bases). The CDR3 contains 14 residues. Trimming removed 0 bases from V and 0 bases from J, with 6 bases in between. Looked up from germline, CDR1 is MNHNS and CDR2 is SASEGT.

The gene calls are TRBV5-1 and TRBJ1-4, with a possible D match to TRBD1 (6 bases). Germline V gene sequence: CDR1 SGHRS, CDR2 YFSETQ. The CDR3 has 14 residues. V lost 2 bases to trimming and J lost 7 bases, with 12 bases between them. CDR3 in amino acids: CASSLTGMGEKLFF. The CDR3 nucleotides read TGCGCCAGCAGCTTAACAGGGATGGGTGAAAAACTGTTTTTT.

This chain connects TRBV4-3 to TRBJ2-1; 11 positions match TRBD2. Losses at the gene ends were 3 bases for V and 4 bases for J; bases not matched to a gene: 5. From germline, CDR1 is LGHNA and CDR2 YSLEER. The CDR3 spans 16 residues. CDR3 bases: TGCGCCAGCAGCCAGGCGACTAGCGGGGCTTACAATGAGCAGTTCTTC. It is translated as CASSQATSGAYNEQFF.

The V and J genes are TRBV5-4 and TRBJ2-1; 7 bases line up with TRBD1. This CDR3 has 18 amino acids. Germline trimming cut 6 bases from V and 0 bases from J; bases unmatched to any gene: 15. Germline CDR1 reads SGHNT; CDR2 reads YYREEE (reference sequence). This CDR3 is CASTPGQRFGRSYNEQFF. CDR3 bases: TGTGCCAGCACGCCGGGACAGAGGTTTGGCCGCTCCTACAATGAGCAGTTCTTC.

The chain carries TRBV20-1 and TRBJ2-5, with 10 bases that match TRBD2. The trim removed 3 bases at V and 5 bases at J, leaving 12 bases unmatched. Germline CDR1 reads DFQATT; CDR2 reads SNEGSKA (reference sequence). The CDR3 has 16 residues. CDR3 in DNA: TGCAGTGCTAGTAGCCTAGCGGGAGTTATGAGCGAGACCCAGTACTTC. Residues: CSASSLAGVMSETQYF.